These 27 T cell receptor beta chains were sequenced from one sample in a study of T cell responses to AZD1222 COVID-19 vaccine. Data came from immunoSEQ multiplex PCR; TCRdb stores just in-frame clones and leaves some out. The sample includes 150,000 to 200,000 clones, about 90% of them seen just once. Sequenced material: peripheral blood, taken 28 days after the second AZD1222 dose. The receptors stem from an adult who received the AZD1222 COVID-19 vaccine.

The chain's CDR3 is CASSHQGFGEKLFF. The CDR3 region has the DNA TGTGCCAGCAGCCATCAAGGTTTCGGTGAAAAACTGTTTTTT. The V call is TRBV3-1 (or the pseudogene TRBV3-2), the J call TRBJ1-4; D ambiguous. Germline CDR1 is LGHDT and CDR2 is YNNKEL (reference sequence). The CDR3 loop spans 14 amino acids. V was shortened by 3 bases and J by 7 bases, with 12 bases between the two germline ends.

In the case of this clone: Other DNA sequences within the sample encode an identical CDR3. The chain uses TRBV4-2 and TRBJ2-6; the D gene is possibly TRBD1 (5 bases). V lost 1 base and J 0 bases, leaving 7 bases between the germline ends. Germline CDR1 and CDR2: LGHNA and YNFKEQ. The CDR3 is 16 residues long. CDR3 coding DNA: TGTGCCAGCAGCCAAGGGGGCAGCTCTGGGGCCAACGTCCTGACTTTC. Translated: CASSQGGSSGANVLTF.

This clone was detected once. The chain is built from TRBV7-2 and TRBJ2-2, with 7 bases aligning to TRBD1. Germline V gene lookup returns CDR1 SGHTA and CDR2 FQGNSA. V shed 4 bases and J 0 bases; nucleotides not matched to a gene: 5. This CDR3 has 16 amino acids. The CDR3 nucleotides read TGTGCCAGCAGCTCGAGGGGGACAGCGAACACCGGGGAGCTGTTTTTT. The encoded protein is CASSSRGTANTGELFF.

The CDR3 region has the DNA TGTGCCAGTAATTCTGGACAGGGCAGGGGAAACACTGAAGCTTTCTTT. It translates to CASNSGQGRGNTEAFF. V usage is TRBV19 and J usage is TRBJ1-1; 8 positions agree with TRBD1. Germline V gene data show CDR1 as LNHDA and CDR2 as SQIVND (reference sequence). CDR3 length equals 16 residues. Trimming took 7 bases from V and 2 from J; bases not matched to a gene: 12.

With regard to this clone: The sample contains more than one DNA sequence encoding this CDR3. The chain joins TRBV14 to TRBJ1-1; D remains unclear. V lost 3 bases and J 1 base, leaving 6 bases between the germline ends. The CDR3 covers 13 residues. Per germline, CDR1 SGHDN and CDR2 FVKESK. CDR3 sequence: CASSQGGNTEAFF. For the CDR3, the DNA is TGTGCCAGCAGCCAGGGAGGGAACACTGAAGCTTTCTTT.

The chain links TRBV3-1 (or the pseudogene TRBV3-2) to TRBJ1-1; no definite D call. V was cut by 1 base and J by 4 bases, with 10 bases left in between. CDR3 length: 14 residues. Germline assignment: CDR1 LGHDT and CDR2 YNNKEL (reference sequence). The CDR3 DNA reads TGTGCCAGCAGCCAAGGACTCTCGGGCACTGAAGCTTTCTTT. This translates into CASSQGLSGTEAFF.

In DNA, the CDR3 is TGTGCCAGCAGCTTAGCGTCGGGGATAACGGCCGGGGAGCTGTTTTTT. This gives the protein CASSLASGITAGELFF. The chain is built from TRBV7-2 and TRBJ2-2; D may be TRBD2 (5 bases). The CDR3 runs to 16 residues. Trimming cost V 0 bases and J 6 bases, with 14 bases left between them. Germline CDR1 is SGHTA and CDR2 is FQGNSA.

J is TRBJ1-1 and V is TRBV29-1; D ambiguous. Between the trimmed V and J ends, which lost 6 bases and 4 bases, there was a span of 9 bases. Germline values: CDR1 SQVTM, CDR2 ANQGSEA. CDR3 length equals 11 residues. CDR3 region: CSVIFGTEAFF. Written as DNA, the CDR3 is TGCAGCGTCATCTTCGGCACTGAAGCTTTCTTT.

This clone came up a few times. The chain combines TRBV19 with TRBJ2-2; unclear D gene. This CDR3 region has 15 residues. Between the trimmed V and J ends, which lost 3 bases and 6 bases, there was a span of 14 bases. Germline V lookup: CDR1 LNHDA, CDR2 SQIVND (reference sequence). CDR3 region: CASSIMFPRPGELFF. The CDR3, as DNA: TGTGCCAGTAGTATCATGTTTCCGAGACCCGGGGAGCTGTTTTTT.

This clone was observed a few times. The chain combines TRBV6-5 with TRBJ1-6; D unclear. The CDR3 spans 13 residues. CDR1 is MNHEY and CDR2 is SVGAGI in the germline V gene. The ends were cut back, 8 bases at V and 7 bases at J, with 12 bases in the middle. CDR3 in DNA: TGTGCCAGCGAAGAGGAGCAGAATTCACCCCTCCACTTT. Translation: CASEEEQNSPLHF.

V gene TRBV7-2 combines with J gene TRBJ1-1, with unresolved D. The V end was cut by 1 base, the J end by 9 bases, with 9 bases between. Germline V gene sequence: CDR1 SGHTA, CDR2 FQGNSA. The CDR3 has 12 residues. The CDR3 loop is CASSLGGGKAFF. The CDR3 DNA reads TGTGCCAGCAGCTTAGGAGGAGGGAAAGCTTTCTTT.

CDR3 DNA sequence: TGTGCCAGCAGCTCAGGACAGGGGGCCGGGGAGCTGTTTTTT. Amino acids: CASSSGQGAGELFF. V usage is TRBV11-2 and J usage is TRBJ2-2, with 10 nucleotides matching TRBD1. The germline CDR1 and CDR2 sequences are SGHAT and FQNNGV. CDR3 length: 14 residues. Trimming cost V 4 bases and J 6 bases; bases outside gene matches: 2.

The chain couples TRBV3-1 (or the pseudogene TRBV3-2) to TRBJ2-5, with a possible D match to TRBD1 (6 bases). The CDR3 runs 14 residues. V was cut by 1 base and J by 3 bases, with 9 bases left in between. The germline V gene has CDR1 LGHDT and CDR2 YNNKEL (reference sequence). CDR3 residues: CASSQVNREETQYF. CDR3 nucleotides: TGTGCCAGCAGCCAAGTGAACAGGGAAGAGACCCAGTACTTC.

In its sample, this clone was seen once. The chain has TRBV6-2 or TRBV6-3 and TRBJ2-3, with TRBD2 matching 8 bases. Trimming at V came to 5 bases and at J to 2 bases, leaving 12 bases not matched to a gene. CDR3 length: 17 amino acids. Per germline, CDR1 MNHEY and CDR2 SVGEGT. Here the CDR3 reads CASSTGSGREYTDTQYF. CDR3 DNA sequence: TGTGCCAGCAGTACGGGCAGCGGGAGAGAGTACACAGATACGCAGTATTTT.

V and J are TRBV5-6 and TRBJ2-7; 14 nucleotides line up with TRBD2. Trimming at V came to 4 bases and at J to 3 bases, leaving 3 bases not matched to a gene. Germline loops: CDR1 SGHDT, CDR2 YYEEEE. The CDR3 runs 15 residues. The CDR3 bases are TGTGCCAGCAGCGACGGGACTAGCGGGAGCTACGAGCAGTACTTC. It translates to CASSDGTSGSYEQYF.

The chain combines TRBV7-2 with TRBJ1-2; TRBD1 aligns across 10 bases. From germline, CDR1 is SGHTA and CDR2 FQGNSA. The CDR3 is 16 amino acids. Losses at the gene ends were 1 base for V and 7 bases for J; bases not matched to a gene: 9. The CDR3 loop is CASSLGPRQGASGYTF. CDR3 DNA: TGTGCCAGCAGCTTAGGCCCCCGACAGGGGGCCAGTGGCTACACCTTC. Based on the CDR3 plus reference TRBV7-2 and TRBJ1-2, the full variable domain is GAGVSQSPSNKVTEKGKDVELRCDPISGHTALYWYRQSLGQGLEFLIYFQGNSAPDKSGLPSDRFSAERTGGSVSTLTIQRTQQEDSAVYLCASSLGPRQGASGYTFGSGTRLTVV.

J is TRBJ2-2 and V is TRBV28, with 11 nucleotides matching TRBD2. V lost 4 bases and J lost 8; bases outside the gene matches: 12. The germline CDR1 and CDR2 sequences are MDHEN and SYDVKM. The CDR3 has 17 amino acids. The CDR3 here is CASSSPQLAGGSGELFF. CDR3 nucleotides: TGTGCCAGCAGTTCCCCCCAGCTAGCGGGAGGTTCTGGGGAGCTGTTTTTT.

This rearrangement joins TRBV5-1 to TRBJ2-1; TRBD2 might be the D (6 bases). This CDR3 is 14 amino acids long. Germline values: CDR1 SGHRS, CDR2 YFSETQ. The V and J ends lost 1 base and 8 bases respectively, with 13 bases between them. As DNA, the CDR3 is TGCGCCAGCAGCTTGCGGGGGTCTGGCGATGAGCAGTTCTTC. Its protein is CASSLRGSGDEQFF.

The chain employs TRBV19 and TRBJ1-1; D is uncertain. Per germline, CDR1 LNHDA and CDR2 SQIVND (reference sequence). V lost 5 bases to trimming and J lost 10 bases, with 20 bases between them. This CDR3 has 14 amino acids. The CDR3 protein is CASSPGSGPPRAFF. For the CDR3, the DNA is TGTGCCAGTAGTCCCGGGTCTGGGCCCCCCCGAGCTTTCTTT. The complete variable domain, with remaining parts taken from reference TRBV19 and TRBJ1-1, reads DGGITQSPKYLFRKEGQNVTLSCEQNLNHDAMYWYRQDPGQGLRLIYYSQIVNDFQKGDIAEGYSVSREKKESFPLTVTSAQKNPTAFYLCASSPGSGPPRAFFGQGTRLTVV.

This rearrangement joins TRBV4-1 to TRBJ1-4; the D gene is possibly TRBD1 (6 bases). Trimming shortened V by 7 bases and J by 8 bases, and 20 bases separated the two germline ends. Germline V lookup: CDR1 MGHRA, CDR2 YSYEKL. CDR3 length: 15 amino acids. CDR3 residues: CASTLRGSGEEKLFF. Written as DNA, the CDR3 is TGCGCCAGCACCCTCAGAGGGTCAGGGGAAGAAAAACTGTTTTTT.

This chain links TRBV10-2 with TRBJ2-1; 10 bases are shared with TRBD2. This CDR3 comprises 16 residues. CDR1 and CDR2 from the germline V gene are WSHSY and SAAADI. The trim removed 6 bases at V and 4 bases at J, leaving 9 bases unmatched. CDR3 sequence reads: CASSAVLAGDYNEQFF. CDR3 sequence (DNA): TGCGCCAGCAGCGCAGTTCTAGCGGGAGATTACAATGAGCAGTTCTTC.

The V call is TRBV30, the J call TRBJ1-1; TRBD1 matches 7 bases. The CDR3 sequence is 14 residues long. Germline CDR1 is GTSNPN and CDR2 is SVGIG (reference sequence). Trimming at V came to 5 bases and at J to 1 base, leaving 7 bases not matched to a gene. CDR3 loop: CAWGKQGRNTEAFF. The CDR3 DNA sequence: TGTGCCTGGGGCAAACAGGGGAGGAACACTGAAGCTTTCTTT.

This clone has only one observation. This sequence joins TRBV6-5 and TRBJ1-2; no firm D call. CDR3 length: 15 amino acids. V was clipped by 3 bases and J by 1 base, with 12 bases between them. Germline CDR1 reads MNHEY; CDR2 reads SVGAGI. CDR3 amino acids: CASSYLRGFNYGYTF. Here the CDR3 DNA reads TGTGCCAGCAGTTATCTACGGGGATTTAACTATGGCTACACCTTC.

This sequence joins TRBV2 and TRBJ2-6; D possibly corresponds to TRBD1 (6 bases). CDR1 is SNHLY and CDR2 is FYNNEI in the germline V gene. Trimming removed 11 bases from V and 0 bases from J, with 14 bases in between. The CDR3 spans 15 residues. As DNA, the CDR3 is TGTGCCCGACAGGACGGACCCTCTGGGGCCAACGTCCTGACTTTC. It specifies CARQDGPSGANVLTF.

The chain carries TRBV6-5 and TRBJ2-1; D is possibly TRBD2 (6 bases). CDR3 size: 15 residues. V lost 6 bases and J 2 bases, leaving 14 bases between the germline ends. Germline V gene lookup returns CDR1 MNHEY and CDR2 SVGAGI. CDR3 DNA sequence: TGTGCCAGCAGGGACTATATTCTAACCTACAATGAGCAGTTCTTC. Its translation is CASRDYILTYNEQFF.

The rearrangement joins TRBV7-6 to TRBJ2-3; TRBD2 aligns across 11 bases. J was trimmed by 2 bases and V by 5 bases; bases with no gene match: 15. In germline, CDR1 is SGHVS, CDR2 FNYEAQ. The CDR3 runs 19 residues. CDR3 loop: CASSLRVVAGGRVTDTQYF. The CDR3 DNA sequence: TGTGCCAGCAGCCTAAGGGTGGTAGCGGGAGGGCGTGTCACAGATACGCAGTATTTT. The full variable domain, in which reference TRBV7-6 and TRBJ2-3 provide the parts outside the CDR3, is GAGVSQSPRYKVTKRGQDVALRCDPISGHVSLYWYRQALGQGPEFLTYFNYEAQQDKSGLPNDRFSAERPEGSISTLTIQRTEQRDSAMYRCASSLRVVAGGRVTDTQYFGPGTRLTVL.

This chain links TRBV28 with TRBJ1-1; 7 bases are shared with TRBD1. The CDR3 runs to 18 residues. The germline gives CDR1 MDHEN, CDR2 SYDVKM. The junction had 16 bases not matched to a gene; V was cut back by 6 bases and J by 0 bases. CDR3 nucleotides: TGTGCCAGCAGGAGTAAGGGGGCGGTAATATTCATGAACACTGAAGCTTTCTTT. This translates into CASRSKGAVIFMNTEAFF.